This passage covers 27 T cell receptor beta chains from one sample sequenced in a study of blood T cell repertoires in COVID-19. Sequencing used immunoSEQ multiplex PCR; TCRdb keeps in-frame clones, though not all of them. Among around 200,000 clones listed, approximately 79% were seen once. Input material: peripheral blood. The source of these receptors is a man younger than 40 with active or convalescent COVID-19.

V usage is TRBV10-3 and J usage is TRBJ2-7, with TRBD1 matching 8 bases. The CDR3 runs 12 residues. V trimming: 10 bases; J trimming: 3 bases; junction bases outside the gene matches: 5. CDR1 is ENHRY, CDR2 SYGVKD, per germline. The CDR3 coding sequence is TGTGCCACTGGACAGGGTGGCTACGAGCAGTACTTC. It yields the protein CATGQGGYEQYF.

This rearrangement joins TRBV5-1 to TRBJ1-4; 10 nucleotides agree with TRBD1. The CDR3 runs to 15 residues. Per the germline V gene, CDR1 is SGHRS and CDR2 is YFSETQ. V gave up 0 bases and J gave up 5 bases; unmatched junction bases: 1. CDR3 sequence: CASSLGTGGNEKLFF. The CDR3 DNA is TGCGCCAGCAGCTTGGGGACAGGGGGAAATGAAAAACTGTTTTTT.

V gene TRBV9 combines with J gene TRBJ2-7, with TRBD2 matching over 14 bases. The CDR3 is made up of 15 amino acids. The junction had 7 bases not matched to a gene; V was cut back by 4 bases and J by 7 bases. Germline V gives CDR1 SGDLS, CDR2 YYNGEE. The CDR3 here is CASSLGLAGVREQYF. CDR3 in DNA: TGTGCCAGCAGCTTGGGACTAGCGGGAGTGAGGGAGCAGTACTTC.

In nucleotides, the CDR3 is TGCGCCAGCAGCCAAGTAGAATCCGGGACCCAGTACTTC. It translates to CASSQVESGTQYF. The chain employs TRBV4-1 and TRBJ2-5, with D uncertain. Trimming left V 1 base short and J 7 bases short, with 10 bases between. In germline, CDR1 is MGHRA, CDR2 YSYEKL. CDR3 length equals 13 residues.

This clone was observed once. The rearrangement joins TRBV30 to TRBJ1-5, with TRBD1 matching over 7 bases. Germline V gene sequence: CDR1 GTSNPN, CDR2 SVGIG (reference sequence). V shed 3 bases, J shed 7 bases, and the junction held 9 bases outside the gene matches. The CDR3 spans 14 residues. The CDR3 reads CAWSGRGDPQPQHF. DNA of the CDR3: TGTGCCTGGAGCGGCAGGGGGGATCCCCAGCCCCAGCATTTT.

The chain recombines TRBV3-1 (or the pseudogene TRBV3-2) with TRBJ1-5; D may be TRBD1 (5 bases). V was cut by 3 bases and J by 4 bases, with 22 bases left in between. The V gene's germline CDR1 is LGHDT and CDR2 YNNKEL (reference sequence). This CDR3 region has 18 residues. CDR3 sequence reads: CASSQTRGGPPGNQPQHF. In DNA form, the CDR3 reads TGTGCCAGCAGCCAGACAAGGGGTGGGCCGCCCGGGAATCAGCCCCAGCATTTT.

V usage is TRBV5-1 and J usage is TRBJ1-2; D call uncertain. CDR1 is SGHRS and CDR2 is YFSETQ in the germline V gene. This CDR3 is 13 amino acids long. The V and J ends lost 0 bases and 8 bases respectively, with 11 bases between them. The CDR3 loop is CASSLVAGIGYTF. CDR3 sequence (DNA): TGCGCCAGCAGCTTGGTGGCGGGAATCGGCTACACCTTC. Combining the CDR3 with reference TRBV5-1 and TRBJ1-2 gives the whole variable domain KAGVTQTPRYLIKTRGQQVTLSCSPISGHRSVSWYQQTPGQGLQFLFEYFSETQRNKGNFPGRFSGRQFSNSRSEMNVSTLELGDSALYLCASSLVAGIGYTFGSGTRLTVV.

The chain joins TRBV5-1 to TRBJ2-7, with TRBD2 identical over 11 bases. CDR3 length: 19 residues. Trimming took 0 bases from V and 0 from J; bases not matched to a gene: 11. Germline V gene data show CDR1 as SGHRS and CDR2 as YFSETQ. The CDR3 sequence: CASSLAPYTSGRSSYEQYF. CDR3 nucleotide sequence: TGCGCCAGCAGCTTGGCCCCTTATACTAGCGGGAGAAGCTCCTACGAGCAGTACTTC.

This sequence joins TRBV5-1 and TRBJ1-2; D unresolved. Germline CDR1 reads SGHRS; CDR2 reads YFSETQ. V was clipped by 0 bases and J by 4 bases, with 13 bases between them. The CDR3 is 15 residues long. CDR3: CASSLAEGTGYGYTF. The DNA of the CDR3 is TGCGCCAGCAGCTTGGCCGAGGGCACCGGCTATGGCTACACCTTC.

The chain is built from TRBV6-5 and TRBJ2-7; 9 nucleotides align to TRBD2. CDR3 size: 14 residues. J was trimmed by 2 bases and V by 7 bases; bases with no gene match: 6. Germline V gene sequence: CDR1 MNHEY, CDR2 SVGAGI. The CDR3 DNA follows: TGTGCCAGCATAGCGGGAGATTTCCCCTACGAGCAGTACTTC. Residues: CASIAGDFPYEQYF.

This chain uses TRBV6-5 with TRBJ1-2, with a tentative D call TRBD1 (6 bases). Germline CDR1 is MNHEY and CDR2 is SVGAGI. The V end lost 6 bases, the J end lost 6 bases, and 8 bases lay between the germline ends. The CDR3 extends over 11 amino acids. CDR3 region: CASSSGDGYTF. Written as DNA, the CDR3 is TGTGCCAGCAGCTCAGGGGATGGCTACACCTTC.

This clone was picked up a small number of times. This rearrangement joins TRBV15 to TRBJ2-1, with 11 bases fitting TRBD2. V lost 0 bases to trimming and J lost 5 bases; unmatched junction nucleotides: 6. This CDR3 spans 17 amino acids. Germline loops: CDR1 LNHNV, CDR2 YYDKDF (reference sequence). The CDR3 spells CATSRDKASGRNNEQFF. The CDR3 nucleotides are TGTGCCACCAGCAGAGACAAGGCTAGCGGGAGGAACAATGAGCAGTTCTTC.

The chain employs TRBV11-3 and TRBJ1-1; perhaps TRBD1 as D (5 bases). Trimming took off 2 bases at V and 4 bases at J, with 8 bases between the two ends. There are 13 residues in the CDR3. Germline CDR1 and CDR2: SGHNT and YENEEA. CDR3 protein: CASSLWGGTEAFF. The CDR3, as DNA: TGTGCCAGCAGCTTATGGGGGGGCACTGAAGCTTTCTTT.

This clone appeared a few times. CDR3 sequence (DNA): TGTGCCAGCAGACCTAGGGGGGACAGGGTCTCCGGGGAGCTGTTTTTT. Translated, it gives CASRPRGDRVSGELFF. The chain joins TRBV14 to TRBJ2-2; 9 bases line up with TRBD1. V trimming: 6 bases; J trimming: 6 bases; junction bases outside the gene matches: 11. The CDR3 runs to 16 residues. Germline loops: CDR1 SGHDN, CDR2 FVKESK. Variable domain in full (rest from reference TRBV14 and TRBJ2-2): EAGVTQFPSHSVIEKGQTVTLRCDPISGHDNLYWYRRVMGKEIKFLLHFVKESKQDESGMPNNRFLAERTGGTYSTLKVQPAELEDSGVYFCASRPRGDRVSGELFFGEGSRLTVL.

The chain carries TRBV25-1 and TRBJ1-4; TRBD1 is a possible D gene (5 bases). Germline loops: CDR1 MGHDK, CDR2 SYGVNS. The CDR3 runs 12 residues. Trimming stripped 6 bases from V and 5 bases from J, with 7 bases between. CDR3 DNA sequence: TGTGCCAGCAGGGACACCAATGAAAAACTGTTTTTT. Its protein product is CASRDTNEKLFF.

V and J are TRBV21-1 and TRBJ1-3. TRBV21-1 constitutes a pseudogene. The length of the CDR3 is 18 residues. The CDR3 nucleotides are TGTGCCAGCAGCAAAACTTCGGGGGGAACCAGCTCTGGAAACACCATATATTTT. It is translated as CASSKTSGGTSSGNTIYF.

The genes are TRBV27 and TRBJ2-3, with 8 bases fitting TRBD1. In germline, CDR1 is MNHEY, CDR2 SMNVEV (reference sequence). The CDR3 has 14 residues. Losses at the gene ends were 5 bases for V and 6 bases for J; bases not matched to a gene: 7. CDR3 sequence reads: CASSPRTGMDTQYF. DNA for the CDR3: TGTGCCAGCAGTCCTCGGACAGGGATGGATACGCAGTATTTT.

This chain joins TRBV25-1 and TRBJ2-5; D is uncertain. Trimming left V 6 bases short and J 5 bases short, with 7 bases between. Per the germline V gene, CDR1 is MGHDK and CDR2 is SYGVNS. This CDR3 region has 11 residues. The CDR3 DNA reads TGTGCCAGCAGGGAACGGGAGACCCAGTACTTC. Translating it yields CASRERETQYF.

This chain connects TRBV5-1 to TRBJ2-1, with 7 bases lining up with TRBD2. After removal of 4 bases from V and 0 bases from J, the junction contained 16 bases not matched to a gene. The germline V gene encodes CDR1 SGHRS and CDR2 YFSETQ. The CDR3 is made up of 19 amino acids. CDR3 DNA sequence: TGCGCCAGCAGCAAGGCACCGCCAAGGGAGGGAAGCTCCTACAATGAGCAGTTCTTC. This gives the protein CASSKAPPREGSSYNEQFF.

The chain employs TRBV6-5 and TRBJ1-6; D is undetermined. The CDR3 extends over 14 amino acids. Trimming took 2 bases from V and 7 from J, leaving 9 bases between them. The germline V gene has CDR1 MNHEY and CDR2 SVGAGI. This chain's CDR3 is CASSYNRPNSPLHF. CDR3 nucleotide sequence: TGTGCCAGCAGTTACAACAGACCAAATTCACCCCTCCACTTT.

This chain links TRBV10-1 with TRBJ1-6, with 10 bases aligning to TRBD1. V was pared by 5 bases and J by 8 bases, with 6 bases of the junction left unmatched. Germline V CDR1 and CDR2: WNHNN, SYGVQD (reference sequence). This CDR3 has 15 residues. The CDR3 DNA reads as TGCGCCAGCAGTTCACGGACAGGGGGTTATTCACCCCTCCACTTT. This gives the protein CASSSRTGGYSPLHF.

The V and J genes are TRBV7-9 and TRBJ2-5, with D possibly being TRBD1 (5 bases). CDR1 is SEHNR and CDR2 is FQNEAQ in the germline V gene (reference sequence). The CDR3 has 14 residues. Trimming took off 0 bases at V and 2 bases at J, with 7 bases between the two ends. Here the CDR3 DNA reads TGTGCCAGCAGCTTAGCCCAGGGACAAGAGACCCAGTACTTC. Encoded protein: CASSLAQGQETQYF.

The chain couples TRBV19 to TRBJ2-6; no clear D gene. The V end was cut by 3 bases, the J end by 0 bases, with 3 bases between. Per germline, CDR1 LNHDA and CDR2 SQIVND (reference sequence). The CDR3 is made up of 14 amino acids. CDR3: CASSMSSGANVLTF. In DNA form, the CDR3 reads TGTGCCAGTAGTATGAGCTCTGGGGCCAACGTCCTGACTTTC.

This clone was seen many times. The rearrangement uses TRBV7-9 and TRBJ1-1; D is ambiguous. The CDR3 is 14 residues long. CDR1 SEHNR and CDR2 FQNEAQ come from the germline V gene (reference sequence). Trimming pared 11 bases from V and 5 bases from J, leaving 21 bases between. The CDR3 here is CAAASNPGGTEAFF. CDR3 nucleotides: TGTGCCGCCGCAAGTAACCCGGGAGGGACTGAAGCTTTCTTT.

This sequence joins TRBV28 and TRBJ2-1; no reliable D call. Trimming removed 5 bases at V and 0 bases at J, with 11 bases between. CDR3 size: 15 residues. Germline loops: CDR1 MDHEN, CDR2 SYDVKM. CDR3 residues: CASSPVPRSYNEQFF. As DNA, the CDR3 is TGTGCCAGCAGTCCCGTCCCCCGCTCCTACAATGAGCAGTTCTTC.

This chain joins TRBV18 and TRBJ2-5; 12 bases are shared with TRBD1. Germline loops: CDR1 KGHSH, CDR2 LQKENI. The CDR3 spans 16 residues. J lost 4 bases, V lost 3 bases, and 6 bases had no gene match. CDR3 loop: CASSPLGQGAGETQYF. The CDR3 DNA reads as TGTGCCAGCTCACCCCTGGGACAGGGGGCCGGAGAGACCCAGTACTTC.

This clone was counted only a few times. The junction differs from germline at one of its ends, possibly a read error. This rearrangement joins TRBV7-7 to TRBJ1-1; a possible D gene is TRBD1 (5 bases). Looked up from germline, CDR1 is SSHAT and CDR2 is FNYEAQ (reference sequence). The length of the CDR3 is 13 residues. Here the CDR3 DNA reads TGTGCTAGCAGCCGTGACAGGAACACTGAAGCTTTCTTT. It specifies CASSRDRNTEAFF.